This T cell receptor (beta chain) is from a study of blood T cell repertoires in COVID-19. Clones were read by immunoSEQ multiplex PCR, and TCRdb kept only the in-frame ones, dropping some. The repertoire has roughly 280,000 clones, 75% to 90% of them found once; the top ten carry approximately 2%. The CDR3 has 18 amino acids. Sequencing was performed on peripheral blood. This chain connects TRBV21-1 to TRBJ2-5; TRBD2, the table's D call, was not compared with the DNA. TRBV21-1 is deemed a pseudogene. The sequence came from a man aged 25 to 45 with active or convalescent COVID-19. The CDR3 sequence: CASSKALVAAKYQETQYF. Written as DNA, the CDR3 is TGTGCCAGCAGCAAAGCGCTGGTAGCGGCTAAGTACCAAGAGACCCAGTACTTC.